This record looks at one TCR beta chain sequence and its context. Its matching antigen is unknown. These data are taken from a study of cytomegalovirus exposure and HLA in healthy donors. The study's findings and limits: Rare sequences made up most TCRs, while some public TCRs were found in many donors. CMV antigen specificity of a few CMV-associated chains was confirmed in vitro. In a later analysis, an Asian-associated ancestry cluster reportedly showed fewer N-insertions than the roughly 690-donor mean.

The PCR was carried out with 60 Vbeta primers and 13 Jbeta primers. Assay used: immunoSEQ multiplex PCR; TCRdb lists only in-frame clones, some missing. The sample holds about 150,000 clones, around 80% seen once. The CDR3 totals 17 residues. The V gene end was trimmed by 2 bases and the J gene end by 5 bases; junction bases not matched to a gene: 9. Germline lookup yields CDR1 SGHNT and CDR2 YYREEE (reference sequence). The sample taken for sequencing was PBMCs. V gene TRBV5-4 combines with J gene TRBJ2-1; the match to TRBD2 covers 11 bases. The receptor's source is a woman aged 40-49 years in good health and CMV-seropositive. In nucleotides, the CDR3 is TGTGCCAGCAGCTTCTTTAGGACTAGCGGGTCTAACAATGAGCAGTTCTTC. Its translation: CASSFFRTSGSNNEQFF.